Sequencing of this T cell receptor beta chain was carried out in a study of cytomegalovirus exposure and HLA in healthy donors (dated by TCRdb to about 2017). About the investigation overall: According to an earlier analysis of 587 of the donors, about 179 million T cells yielded roughly 110 million unique TCR beta sequences and around 280 Gb of sequence data. An early release that covered 640 HLA-typed donors contained about 300 gigabases of sequencing data and tens of millions of unique TCR sequences. Among the approximately 430 genotyped donors, approximately 81% belonged to the genetic ancestry cluster associated with self-reported Caucasian donors. The study aimed to test whether signatures of past pathogen exposure could be identified by cataloging public T cell receptors. The study profiled the T cell repertoires of hundreds of subjects by immunosequencing and related them to cytomegalovirus serostatus. A separate validation cohort of roughly 130 different subjects was used in addition to the roughly 620-subject first cohort. High-throughput TCR immunosequencing, statistical association of individual TCRs with disease status, and machine learning were combined to predict cytomegalovirus infection status. In a later analysis, previously published TCR beta repertoires from 500 to 750 donors were re-analyzed and high-resolution HLA genotyping was added so that TCR occurrence patterns could be studied. The later analysis used no new phenotypic data to find candidate immune exposures, relying instead on TCR beta sequences and their occurrence across donors. An earlier analysis of 587 of the donors applied high-throughput TCR beta sequencing to assess whether each TCR beta V gene segment acted as functional or pseudogenic. Alongside the repertoire data, information on donor age, sex, ethnicity and CMV serostatus was compiled. Genome-wide SNP genotypes for about 65% of the 666 donors were used in a later genetic analysis, which treated that subset as a discovery cohort. All discovery cohort repertoires had been generated using a single sequencing platform. HLA typing included class I and class II loci at four-digit resolution. The number of donors typed differed by locus, with 629-630 for A, B, C, DRB1 and DQB1, around 500 for DQA1, under 610 for DPA1, and around 450 for DPB1. A handful of DR-DQ haplotypes were handled as single units for association and clustering because linkage in the cohort was strong. On average, roughly 250,000 unique TCR beta nucleotide sequences were sequenced per donor among about 400 genotyped donors of the cohort, with approximately 18% of those sequences being non-productive.

With regard to this clone: The target of this receptor is not known. No much larger clone exists at a distance of one base, and base qualities are not known.

Here is what the overall study found, with its caveats: When HLA alleles, especially DR and DQ, strongly co-occurred, attributing TCR associations to individual alleles was difficult. In a later analysis, several top co-occurrence clusters were reported to appear linked to parvovirus B19, influenza, CMV and Epstein-Barr virus. According to the authors, the approach could potentially be generalized to other disease states and immunological phenotypes. Most TCR sequences were observed very rarely across donors, whereas some public TCRs were present in many individuals. Specific HLA alleles were associated with over 15,000 TCR beta sequences at a false discovery rate of 0.05 in a later analysis. In a later genetic analysis, fewer N-insertions in productive TCRs were reported among donors in an Asian-associated ancestry cluster than the roughly 700-donor mean. In a later analysis, the rate of TCR association differed among HLA loci, with DRB1 alleles having the most associated TCRs and HLA-C alleles having the fewest. A further reported finding was that TCR beta sequences accurately predicted the HLA-A and HLA-B alleles for most subjects in the first cohort. Immune exposure information for the cohort was limited to CMV serostatus. V-gene and J-gene trimming of TCR beta chains was associated with a missense DCLRE1C variant in a later genetic analysis, and the association was replicated in an independent cohort. Because HLA typing was missing for some donors at each locus, association tests included only the typed subset. According to a later analysis, most CMV-associated TCR beta chains appeared to be HLA-restricted, and the HLA associations seemed to be driven largely by CMV exposure. Only TCR beta chains were sequenced in this cohort, and the absence of alpha or paired-chain data limited detectable features. A total of about 150 TCR beta chains were listed by the study as associated with cytomegalovirus. Sequencing depth was assumed to be roughly uniform across donors in the presence/absence analyses, though that assumption may not hold. In a later analysis, HLA-associated TCR beta chains showed more clonal expansion and lower generation probabilities than non-associated chains that were equally common. In an earlier analysis of fewer than 750 of the donors, most TCR beta V segments were observed in productive rearrangements about 90% or about 30% of the time, broadly matching IMGT annotations. Correlated functional status among segregating V segments might reflect linkage disequilibrium, but an unknown experimental factor could not be ruled out. Because counts were too low, under 20 rarely observed V segments, including chromosome 9 orphons, were left out of the earlier analysis of 500 to 750 of the donors. In vitro tests confirmed that a few of the cytomegalovirus-associated TCR beta chains recognize cytomegalovirus antigens. Cytomegalovirus status was reported to be diagnosed by the classifier with high specificity and sensitivity in both the original and validation cohorts. The sequencing pipeline was judged likely to have produced a cluster of highly shared sequence variants as a technical artifact.

The receptor library was made with the immunoSEQ multiplex PCR assay. The multiplex PCR relied on a mix of 60 forward primers for TCR Vbeta segments and 13 reverse primers for TCR Jbeta segments. The CDR3 region of rearranged TCR beta genes was amplified from genomic DNA by a multiplex PCR assay. On the Illumina HiSeq System, the amplified TCR beta libraries were sequenced as 87-base-pair reads. In the paper's pipeline: A later analysis tallied around 80 million unique TCR beta chains across the 700 or so repertoires, and approximately 12 million of those chains were shared by two or more donors. Raw reads were error-corrected and collapsed into unique sequences by a nearest-neighbor algorithm in which closely related sequences were merged to remove PCR and sequencing errors. CDR3 sequences were aligned to IMGT reference sequences to assign V, D and J gene segments. For a sequence to be retained, at least a six-nucleotide match to both a V gene segment and a J gene segment was required. Rearrangements were called productive when the CDR3 lacked stop codons and stayed in frame with V and J; all others were non-productive. Following IMGT convention, CDR3 was defined as the stretch from the second conserved V-encoded cysteine up to the conserved J-encoded phenylalanine. The earlier analysis of about 620 of the donors excluded sequences that lacked an unambiguous match to a single V gene segment. An earlier analysis of some 610 of the donors called V segments functional above 56.7% productive rearrangements and segregating when the between-donor standard deviation exceeded 5%. A statistical classification framework was built for diagnosing cytomegalovirus status from the catalog of TCR beta chain sequences. V and J gene assignment, in a later analysis, came from comparing TCR nucleotide sequences with IMGT/GENE-DB human TR gene sequences. A later analysis assigned CDR3 sequences and most-parsimonious VDJ recombination scenarios with the TCRdist pipeline. In a later analysis, each TCR beta chain was defined by its CDR3 amino acid sequence together with its V-gene family, and reads lacking a unique V-gene family were excluded. A later analysis removed 450 to 600 highly shared, low-generation-probability nucleotide sequences to deal with suspected cross-contamination and a sequencing artifact. A later analysis calculated a clonal expansion index for each public chain from normalized within-repertoire ranks of inferred template counts. In a later analysis, generation probabilities were computed using a VDJ recombination model fitted to out-of-frame rearrangements, and the results were checked against IGoR. In a later analysis, hypergeometric tests were used to score TCR-TCR, TCR-HLA and TCR-CMV co-occurrence, with a repertoire-size bias correction applied to TCR pairs. False discovery rates were estimated in a later analysis by permuting HLA or CMV assignments 20 times. In a later analysis, co-occurring TCRs were grouped using DBSCAN, with TCRdist sequence similarity added in when clustering inside HLA-allele-positive subsets. Co-occurrence clustering excluded repertoires with fewer than 30,000 or more than 120,000 public chains, plus five with anomalous nucleotide sharing. TCRdb carries this immuneACCESS record with in-frame sequences only. Its versions omit some clonotypes, under half of them owing to an unresolved V gene in the studies checked, with the rest unexplained. That table supplies the V and J calls and clone size; D and trimming were determined from the DNA. This sample gives roughly 150,000 clones in total; around 9.6% of them show up just once. The ten largest clones represent approximately 1.8% of the sample.

The cohort consisted of approximately 670 healthy bone marrow donors. Cohort members were all nominally healthy when sampled, although unrecorded immune exposures were likely present. The donor tested CMV seronegative, placing the donor among the 350 or so seronegative members of the cohort. A peripheral blood sample was collected from each donor, and TCR beta sequencing was performed on peripheral blood mononuclear cells. Genomic DNA extraction from the blood cell samples was performed with the Qiagen DNeasy Blood Extraction Kit. This TCR was recovered from a male donor in good health and CMV-seronegative. What was sequenced was PBMCs.

The CDR3 is CSVDQGLAVSSYNEQFF. The nucleotide sequence is TGCAGCGTTGATCAGGGACTAGCGGTGAGCTCCTACAATGAGCAGTTCTTC. The V and J segments used are TRBV29-1 and TRBJ2-1; 11 nucleotides in the junction match TRBD2. The CDR3 sequence holds 17 residues, the cysteine and phenylalanine included. The only DNA kept is the CDR3, 51 bases in frame from the first base. For this chain, trimming is 3 bases at the V end and 0 bases at the J end, and the number of junction bases without a gene match is 7. The germline V gene encodes CDR1 SQVTM and CDR2 ANQGSEA.